The rows below give T cell receptor beta chains drawn from one sample of a study of T-cell reconstitution after alpha-beta-depleted transplantation in children. TCRdb independently ran MiXCR on the PCR reads; one entry per CDR3 protein. The table has approximately 640,000 distinct CDR3 sequences, approximately 16% seen once. The starting material was PBMCs from the stem cell graft donor, obtained from the stem cell graft. Every receptor here comes from a human donor who donated a stem cell graft to a child with acute myeloid leukemia. Both conserved end residues are part of each CDR3. D genes are given only for firm matches. A row's size may be missing; if present it is once, few, many or a size class.

j_call: TRBJ2-7
clone_size: many
v_call: TRBV9
d_call: TRBD1
cdr3_nt: TGTGCCAGCAGCTTTACGGACAGGGATGGCGAGCAGTACTTC
cdr3_aa: CASSFTDRDGEQYF

j_call: TRBJ1-2
clone_size: .
v_call: TRBV28
d_call: .
cdr3_nt: TGTGCCAGCAGTGTCCCCACAGAATACTATGGCTACACCTTC
cdr3_aa: CASSVPTEYYGYTF

j_call: TRBJ1-5
clone_size: .
v_call: TRBV24-1
d_call: .
cdr3_nt: TGTGCCACCAGTGACCCTCGACAGTCAGATCAGCCCCAGCATTTT
cdr3_aa: CATSDPRQSDQPQHF

j_call: TRBJ2-5
clone_size: many
v_call: TRBV13
d_call: .
cdr3_nt: TGTGCCAGCAGCTTAGGAGCGGCGGGGCAGTACTTC
cdr3_aa: CASSLGAAGQYF

j_call: TRBJ2-1
clone_size: .
v_call: TRBV5-4
d_call: .
cdr3_nt: TGTGCCAGCAGCTTTGGGGCCGACAATGAGCAGTTCTTC
cdr3_aa: CASSFGADNEQFF

j_call: TRBJ2-1
clone_size: many
v_call: TRBV20-1
d_call: .
cdr3_nt: TGCAGTGCCACGGGACTCTACTCCTACAATGAGCAGTTCTTC
cdr3_aa: CSATGLYSYNEQFF

j_call: TRBJ2-6
clone_size: .
v_call: TRBV7-9
d_call: .
cdr3_nt: TGTGCCAGCAGCCCTGGAAGGGGGTCTGGGGCCAACGTCCTGACTTTC
cdr3_aa: CASSPGRGSGANVLTF

j_call: TRBJ2-7
clone_size: .
v_call: TRBV12-3/TRBV12-4
d_call: TRBD2
cdr3_nt: TGTGCCAGCAGTTTAAAGGGAGGGGACCTCTACGAGCAGTACTTC
cdr3_aa: CASSLKGGDLYEQYF

j_call: TRBJ2-5
clone_size: many
v_call: TRBV7-2
d_call: .
cdr3_nt: TGTGCCAGCAGCTTCAGGACGGAGACCCAGTACTTC
cdr3_aa: CASSFRTETQYF

j_call: TRBJ2-2
clone_size: many
v_call: TRBV6-1
d_call: .
cdr3_nt: TGTGCCAGCAGTGATAGTCAGGGGGAGGCCGGGGAGCTGTTTTTT
cdr3_aa: CASSDSQGEAGELFF

j_call: TRBJ1-2
clone_size: .
v_call: TRBV4-1
d_call: .
cdr3_nt: TGCGCCAGCAGCCAAGCCCCCCAGGTGGGGAAAGGATACTATGGCTACACCTTC
cdr3_aa: CASSQAPQVGKGYYGYTF

j_call: TRBJ1-1
clone_size: many
v_call: TRBV20-1
d_call: .
cdr3_nt: TGCAGTGCTAGAGATTACGGCCAGGGAGGGAACACTGAAGCTTTCTTT
cdr3_aa: CSARDYGQGGNTEAFF

j_call: TRBJ2-7
clone_size: many
v_call: TRBV10-3
d_call: TRBD1
cdr3_nt: TGTGCCATCAGAGCCGGGACAGGGGTGGACGAGCAGTACTTC
cdr3_aa: CAIRAGTGVDEQYF

j_call: TRBJ2-2
clone_size: once
v_call: TRBV5-1
d_call: .
cdr3_nt: TGCGCCAGCAGCTTGGGACTCTTCGCCAACACCGGGGAGCTGTTTTTT
cdr3_aa: CASSLGLFANTGELFF

j_call: TRBJ1-1
clone_size: few
v_call: TRBV6-1
d_call: TRBD1
cdr3_nt: TGTGCCAGCAGGAAATTACAGGGGCCGCCGAACACTGAAGCTTTCTTT
cdr3_aa: CASRKLQGPPNTEAFF

j_call: TRBJ1-1
clone_size: many
v_call: TRBV20-1
d_call: .
cdr3_nt: TGCAGTGCTAGAGATTCAAGGGGGGACACTGAAGCTTTCTTT
cdr3_aa: CSARDSRGDTEAFF

j_call: TRBJ2-5
clone_size: many
v_call: TRBV25-1
d_call: TRBD1
cdr3_nt: TGTGCCAGCAGCGGCGGGACAGGGGGATTTGAGACCCAGTACTTC
cdr3_aa: CASSGGTGGFETQYF

j_call: TRBJ1-6
clone_size: .
v_call: TRBV20-1
d_call: TRBD1
cdr3_nt: TGCAGTGTGGGACAGAGAAAGAGTAATTCACCCCTCCACTTT
cdr3_aa: CSVGQRKSNSPLHF

j_call: TRBJ2-5
clone_size: few
v_call: TRBV20-1
d_call: .
cdr3_nt: TGCAGTGCCTGGACAGCCCAAAAAGAGACCCAGTACTTC
cdr3_aa: CSAWTAQKETQYF

j_call: TRBJ2-3
clone_size: .
v_call: TRBV12-3/TRBV12-4
d_call: TRBD2
cdr3_nt: TGTGCCAGCAGTTTGATAGGACTAGCGGACACAGATACGCAGTATTTT
cdr3_aa: CASSLIGLADTDTQYF

j_call: TRBJ2-3
clone_size: .
v_call: TRBV15
d_call: .
cdr3_nt: TGTGCCACCAGCAGAGATCCCTCCTACGGGGTCGCAGATACGCAGTATTTT
cdr3_aa: CATSRDPSYGVADTQYF

j_call: TRBJ2-3
clone_size: .
v_call: TRBV12-3/TRBV12-4
d_call: .
cdr3_nt: TGTGCCAGCAGTTTAGACGGAACAGTGTTAGATACGCAGTATTTT
cdr3_aa: CASSLDGTVLDTQYF